This TCR beta chain came from a study of blood T cell repertoires in COVID-19. Deletions cut 0 bases from V and 6 bases from J, with 12 bases between. Germline V gives CDR1 SGHNT, CDR2 YYREEE (reference sequence). The CDR3 runs to 15 residues. Some clones are missing from TCRdb's copy, which holds only in-frame ones; the method was immunoSEQ multiplex PCR. The sample has fewer than 350,000 clones, about nine tenths seen once; the top ten hold under 2%. The sequence derives from a woman in her thirties with COVID-19, enrolled during active disease. Sequences were obtained from peripheral blood. V usage is TRBV5-4 and J usage is TRBJ1-4; D perhaps matches TRBD1 (5 bases). CDR3 sequence: CASSLGLGGDEKLFF. The CDR3 DNA is TGTGCCAGCAGCTTGGGCTTGGGGGGGGATGAAAAACTGTTTTTT. Looking up the rest from reference TRBV5-4 and TRBJ1-4 gives the full variable domain: ETGVTQSPTHLIKTRGQQVTLRCSSQSGHNTVSWYQQALGQGPQFIFQYYREEENGRGNFPPRFSGLQFPNYSSELNVNALELDDSALYLCASSLGLGGDEKLFFGSGTQLSVL.